Each of the 24 T cell receptor beta chains below was sequenced from the same sample in a study of T-cell reconstitution after alpha-beta-depleted transplantation in children. Preparation of the TCRbeta library used unique molecular identifiers. TCRdb reprocessed the PCR reads with MiXCR, giving one entry per CDR3 protein. This table has about 300,000 distinct CDR3 sequences, about a tenth appearing once. The sequences come from PBMCs, collected before TCRalphabeta/CD19-depleted stem cell transplant. These receptors all come from a boy in the first two years of life with acute myeloid leukemia, due to receive a stem cell transplant.

The CDR3 loop is CAISPGLAGVAGELFF. As DNA, the CDR3 is TGTGCCATCAGCCCGGGACTAGCGGGGGTGGCCGGGGAGCTGTTTTTT. The genes are TRBV10-3 and TRBJ2-2; 14 bases align to TRBD2. J was trimmed by 6 bases and V by 6 bases; bases with no gene match: 6. The CDR3 is 16 residues long. In germline, CDR1 is ENHRY, CDR2 SYGVKD.

This clonotype was seen repeatedly, ten times or more. This rearrangement joins TRBV10-3 to TRBJ1-5, with 11 bases aligning to TRBD1. CDR3 size: 14 residues. Trimming at V came to 4 bases and at J to 5 bases, leaving 1 base not matched to a gene. Germline CDR1 is ENHRY and CDR2 is SYGVKD. CDR3 in DNA: TGTGCCATCAGTGGGACAGGGGGCGATCAGCCCCAGCATTTT. It codes for CAISGTGGDQPQHF.

As regards this clonotype: This may be a read error, as it is one base from a much larger clone. This chain links TRBV25-1 with TRBJ2-5, with TRBD2 as a possible D gene (5 bases). The CDR3 is made up of 15 amino acids. Germline V gene sequence: CDR1 MGHDK, CDR2 SYGVNS. Between the trimmed V and J ends, which lost 4 bases and 6 bases, there was a span of 18 bases. Here the CDR3 reads CASSVPAAVDKTQYF. The CDR3 nucleotides read TGTGCCAGCAGTGTCCCAGCGGCAGTGGATAAGACCCAGTACTTC.

This clonotype was observed a few times. The chain combines TRBV4-2 with TRBJ2-4; weak D call: TRBD1 (5 bases). The CDR3 spans 17 residues. Germline assignment: CDR1 LGHNA and CDR2 YNFKEQ. Trimming shortened V by 1 base and J by 0 bases, and 13 bases separated the two germline ends. The CDR3 is CASSQGLSGLAKNIQYF. The CDR3 nucleotides read TGTGCCAGCAGCCAAGGTTTGTCAGGGCTAGCCAAAAACATTCAGTACTTC.

This clonotype showed up many times. The V and J genes are TRBV5-1 and TRBJ2-2; a possible D gene is TRBD1 (6 bases). The CDR3 is made up of 15 amino acids. The germline CDR1 and CDR2 sequences are SGHRS and YFSETQ. Trimming left V 0 bases short and J 5 bases short, with 11 bases between. The DNA of the CDR3 is TGCGCCAGCAGCTTGGAGGCAGGGGAAACCGGGGAGCTGTTTTTT. Translated: CASSLEAGETGELFF.

This clonotype has ten or more counts. The J gene is TRBJ2-7, the V gene TRBV3-1, with TRBD1 identical over 10 bases. This CDR3 is built from 16 residues. Trimming cost V 2 bases and J 3 bases; bases outside gene matches: 7. CDR1 and CDR2 from the germline V gene are LGHDT and YNNKEL (reference sequence). Here the CDR3 reads CASSQKTGGLLYEQYF. For the CDR3, the DNA is TGTGCCAGCAGCCAAAAGACAGGGGGCCTCCTCTACGAGCAGTACTTC.

In its sample, this clonotype was seen many times. The chain has TRBV27 and TRBJ2-1, with D perhaps matching TRBD1 or TRBD2 (5 bases each). The ends were cut back, 3 bases at V and 10 bases at J, with 13 bases in the middle. This CDR3 is built from 13 residues. Per germline, CDR1 MNHEY and CDR2 SMNVEV (reference sequence). The CDR3 loop reads CASSFLGVGEQFF. The CDR3, as DNA: TGTGCCAGCAGTTTTCTGGGGGTTGGGGAGCAGTTCTTC.

This clonotype was found many times. J is TRBJ1-5 and V is TRBV12-3 or TRBV12-4; maybe TRBD1 (6 bases). V lost 2 bases to trimming and J lost 7 bases, with 12 bases between them. This CDR3 contains 14 residues. This CDR3 is CASSLWAGEQPQHF. The CDR3, as DNA: TGTGCCAGCAGTTTATGGGCAGGGGAGCAGCCCCAGCATTTT.

This clonotype was found many times. The chain couples TRBV12-3 or TRBV12-4 to TRBJ2-3; tentative D call: TRBD1 (5 bases). This CDR3 is built from 16 residues. Trimming took 3 bases from V and 4 from J, leaving 17 bases between them. CDR3 nucleotide sequence: TGTGCCAGCAGTTTCAGACAGACTGCCCGGGCAGATACGCAGTATTTT. Residues: CASSFRQTARADTQYF.

Many counts were recorded for this clonotype. V gene TRBV10-3 combines with J gene TRBJ2-5, with 13 bases aligning to TRBD2. The V segment lost 8 bases and the J segment 5 bases; nucleotides outside the gene matches: 2. This CDR3 contains 13 residues. The germline V gene has CDR1 ENHRY and CDR2 SYGVKD. The CDR3 spells CAIGTSGVETQYF. The CDR3 DNA reads TGTGCCATCGGGACTAGCGGGGTGGAGACCCAGTACTTC.

The rearrangement uses TRBV28 and TRBJ1-5; 8 positions match TRBD1. The CDR3 is 15 amino acids. Germline CDR1 is MDHEN and CDR2 is SYDVKM. J lost 5 bases, V lost 6 bases, and 9 bases had no gene match. CDR3 DNA sequence: TGTGCCAGCAGACCCGGGACAGGTTTCTATCAGCCCCAGCATTTT. This encodes CASRPGTGFYQPQHF. The full variable domain, its missing parts supplied by reference TRBV28 and TRBJ1-5, is DVKVTQSSRYLVKRTGEKVFLECVQDMDHENMFWYRQDPGLGLRLIYFSYDVKMKEKGDIPEGYSVSREKKERFSLILESASTNQTSMYLCASRPGTGFYQPQHFGDGTRLSIL.

This clonotype was seen at least ten times. The chain combines TRBV11-2 with TRBJ2-6; D uncertain. V was clipped by 0 bases and J by 2 bases, with 8 bases between them. CDR1 and CDR2 (germline): SGHAT, FQNNGV. The CDR3 contains 16 residues. This CDR3 is CASSLDLFPGANVLTF. Here the CDR3 DNA reads TGTGCCAGCAGCTTAGATCTGTTTCCTGGGGCCAACGTCCTGACTTTC.

In this sample, this clonotype turned up many times. This chain uses TRBV27 with TRBJ2-7; 9 nucleotides match TRBD1. This CDR3 comprises 14 residues. Trimming took 3 bases from V and 3 from J; bases not matched to a gene: 3. Germline V gene lookup returns CDR1 MNHEY and CDR2 SMNVEV (reference sequence). CDR3 amino acids: CASSFGTGYYEQYF. CDR3 nucleotides: TGTGCCAGCAGTTTCGGGACAGGGTACTACGAGCAGTACTTC.

This clonotype was seen ten or more times. The chain employs TRBV7-3 and TRBJ2-2; perhaps TRBD1 as D (6 bases). The V end lost 4 bases, the J end lost 1 base, and 10 bases lay between the germline ends. The germline V gene encodes CDR1 SGHTA and CDR2 FQGTGA. The CDR3 has 15 amino acids. In DNA form, the CDR3 reads TGTGCCAGCAGCTGGGGACATAAGAACACCGGGGAGCTGTTTTTT. Its protein product is CASSWGHKNTGELFF.

This clonotype has a count of ten or more. The V call is TRBV7-9, the J call TRBJ2-5, with a weak D call TRBD2 (5 bases). The length of the CDR3 is 12 residues. The germline CDR1 and CDR2 sequences are SEHNR and FQNEAQ (reference sequence). The germline V and J ends were trimmed by 5 bases and 5 bases, with 9 bases remaining between them. The CDR3 DNA follows: TGTGCCAGCAGCCGAGGGATGGAGACCCAGTACTTC. Protein: CASSRGMETQYF.

This clonotype was seen a handful of times. This may be a read error: a much more frequent sequence differs by one nucleotide. This chain joins TRBV29-1 and TRBJ1-1; 9 bases align to TRBD1. The trim removed 4 bases at V and 3 bases at J, leaving 0 bases unmatched. CDR3 length: 12 amino acids. Germline CDR1 is SQVTM and CDR2 is ANQGSEA. In DNA, the CDR3 is TGCAGCGTTGGACAGGGGGACACTGAAGCTTTCTTT. Translating it yields CSVGQGDTEAFF.

This clonotype was seen a few times. The chain employs TRBV4-3 and TRBJ2-7, with TRBD1 matching 8 bases. The ends lost 0 bases at V and 3 bases at J; junction bases unmatched: 7. Germline V gives CDR1 LGHNA, CDR2 YSLEER. This CDR3 is built from 16 residues. This CDR3 reads CASSQDPRQGYYEQYF. The CDR3 bases are TGCGCCAGCAGCCAAGATCCCCGACAGGGGTACTACGAGCAGTACTTC.

The chain joins TRBV15 to TRBJ2-7; tentative D call: TRBD2 (5 bases). Germline V lookup: CDR1 LNHNV, CDR2 YYDKDF (reference sequence). V lost 5 bases and J 3 bases, leaving 17 bases between the germline ends. The CDR3 runs to 15 residues. As DNA, the CDR3 is TGTGCCACCAGCTACCCCGGAGGCTCCTACTACGAGCAGTACTTC. This translates into CATSYPGGSYYEQYF.

This clonotype has a count of ten or more. This chain links TRBV28 with TRBJ1-2, with D possibly TRBD1 on 5 matching bases. The CDR3 is made up of 14 amino acids. Germline CDR1 and CDR2: MDHEN and SYDVKM. V dropped 3 bases and J dropped 3 bases, with 11 bases sitting between them. CDR3 amino acids: CASSFGDGYYGYTF. CDR3 in DNA: TGTGCCAGCAGTTTCGGGGACGGATACTATGGCTACACCTTC.

This clonotype has a handful of counts. V and J are TRBV19 and TRBJ2-1, with 7 bases matching TRBD1. V shed 7 bases, J shed 9 bases, and the junction held 12 bases outside the gene matches. Per the germline V gene, CDR1 is LNHDA and CDR2 is SQIVND (reference sequence). This CDR3 has 14 amino acids. CDR3 nucleotide sequence: TGTGCCAGTACCCCGAATCAGGGGGATGGTGAGCAGTTCTTC. It is translated as CASTPNQGDGEQFF.

The table lists this clonotype with many counts. The rearrangement uses TRBV27 and TRBJ2-1; TRBD1 or TRBD2 may be the D gene (6 bases each). V lost 11 bases, J lost 6 bases, and 26 bases lay in between. Germline lookup yields CDR1 MNHEY and CDR2 SMNVEV (reference sequence). The CDR3 has 16 amino acids. The CDR3 bases are TGTGCCTCATTCCATCCGACTGGGGGGCGGCGCAATGAGCAGTTCTTC. This sequence encodes CASFHPTGGRRNEQFF.

Regarding this clonotype: One end of the junction fails to match germline, which may point to a read error. The V and J genes are TRBV7-2 and TRBJ2-7, with 12 bases identical to TRBD2. The CDR3 runs 15 residues. Germline assignment: CDR1 SGHTA and CDR2 FQGNSA. The CDR3 loop is CASSLGLAGAYEHYF. The CDR3 DNA reads as TGTGCCAGCAGCTTAGGACTAGCGGGGGCCTACGAGCATTACTTC. The full variable domain, its missing parts supplied by reference TRBV7-2 and TRBJ2-7, is GAGVSQSPSNKVTEKGKDVELRCDPISGHTALYWYRQSLGQGLEFLIYFQGNSAPDKSGLPSDRFSAERTGGSVSTLTIQRTQQEDSAVYLCASSLGLAGAYEHYFGPGTRLTVT.

This clonotype was found many times. The V call is TRBV5-1, the J call TRBJ2-7; D unresolved. Germline V gene data show CDR1 as SGHRS and CDR2 as YFSETQ. There are 11 residues in the CDR3. V gave up 3 bases and J gave up 5 bases, with 6 bases separating them. In DNA form, the CDR3 reads TGCGCCAGCAGCTCCGACAACGAGCAGTACTTC. Translating it yields CASSSDNEQYF. Full variable domain (remainder filled in from reference TRBV5-1 and TRBJ2-7): KAGVTQTPRYLIKTRGQQVTLSCSPISGHRSVSWYQQTPGQGLQFLFEYFSETQRNKGNFPGRFSGRQFSNSRSEMNVSTLELGDSALYLCASSSDNEQYFGPGTRLTVT.

This CDR3 is CASSELWAGQGRLGEQFF. The CDR3 bases are TGTGCCAGCAGTGAATTGTGGGCGGGACAGGGGAGGCTAGGCGAGCAGTTCTTC. The chain employs TRBV25-1 and TRBJ2-1; the match to TRBD1 covers 10 bases. The V gene's germline CDR1 is MGHDK and CDR2 SYGVNS. The length of the CDR3 is 18 residues. With V trimmed by 1 base and J by 10 bases, 16 bases remained unmatched. Combining the CDR3 with reference TRBV25-1 and TRBJ2-1 gives the whole variable domain EADIYQTPRYLVIGTGKKITLECSQTMGHDKMYWYQQDPGMELHLIHYSYGVNSTEKGDLSSESTVSRIRTEHFPLTLESARPSHTSQYLCASSELWAGQGRLGEQFFGPGTRLTVL.